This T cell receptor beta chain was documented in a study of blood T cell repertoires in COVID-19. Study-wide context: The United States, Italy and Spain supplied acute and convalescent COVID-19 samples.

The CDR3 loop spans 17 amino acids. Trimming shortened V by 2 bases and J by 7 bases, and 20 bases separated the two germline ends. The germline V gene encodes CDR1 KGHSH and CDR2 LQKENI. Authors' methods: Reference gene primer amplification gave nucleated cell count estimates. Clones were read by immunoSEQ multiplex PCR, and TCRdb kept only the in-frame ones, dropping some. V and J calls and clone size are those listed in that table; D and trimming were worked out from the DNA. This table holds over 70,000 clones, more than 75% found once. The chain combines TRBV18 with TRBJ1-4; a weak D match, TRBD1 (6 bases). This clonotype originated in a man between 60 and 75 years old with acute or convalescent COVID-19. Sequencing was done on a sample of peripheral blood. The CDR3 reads CASSPKVGTGKGEKLFF. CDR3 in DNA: TGTGCCAGCTCACCAAAGGTTGGCACAGGGAAGGGTGAAAAACTGTTTTTT. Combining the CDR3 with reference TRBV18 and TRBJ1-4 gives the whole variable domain NAGVMQNPRHLVRRRGQEARLRCSPMKGHSHVYWYRQLPEEGLKFMVYLQKENIIDESGMPKERFSAEFPKEGPSILRIQQVVRGDSAAYFCASSPKVGTGKGEKLFFGSGTQLSVL.